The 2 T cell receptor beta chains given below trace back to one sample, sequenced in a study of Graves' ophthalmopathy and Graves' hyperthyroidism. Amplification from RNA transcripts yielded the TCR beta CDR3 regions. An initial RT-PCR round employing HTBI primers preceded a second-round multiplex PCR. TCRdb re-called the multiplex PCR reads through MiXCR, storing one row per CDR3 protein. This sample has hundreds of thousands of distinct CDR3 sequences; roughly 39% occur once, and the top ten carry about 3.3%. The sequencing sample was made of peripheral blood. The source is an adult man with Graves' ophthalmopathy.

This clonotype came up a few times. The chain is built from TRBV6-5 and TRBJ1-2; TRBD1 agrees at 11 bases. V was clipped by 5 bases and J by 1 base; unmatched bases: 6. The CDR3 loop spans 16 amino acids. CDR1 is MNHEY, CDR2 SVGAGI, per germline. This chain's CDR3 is CASSGGDRGVNYGYTF. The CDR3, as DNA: TGTGCCAGCAGTGGGGGGGACAGGGGGGTTAACTATGGCTACACCTTC.

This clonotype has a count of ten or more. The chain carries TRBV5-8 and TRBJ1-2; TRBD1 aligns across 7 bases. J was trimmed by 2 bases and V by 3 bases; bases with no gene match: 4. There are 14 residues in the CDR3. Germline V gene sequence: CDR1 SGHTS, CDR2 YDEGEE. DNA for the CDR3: TGTGCCAGCAGCTCTCCGGACAGGAACTATGGCTACACCTTC. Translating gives CASSSPDRNYGYTF.